The 20 T cell receptor beta chains in this list originate from one sample, sequenced in a study of blood T cells in healthy people across ages. For the second PCR, which ran for about 6 to 11 cycles, a sample-barcoded 5' primer and a J-beta primer mix were used. TCRdb re-derived calls from the 5' RACE reads in MiXCR, one entry per CDR3 protein. The repertoire has approximately 1.5 million distinct CDR3 sequences, roughly 32% of them found once; the top ten carry over 9%. The sample consisted of blood. These receptors all stem from a young woman in good health.

This clonotype has just a few counts. The chain couples TRBV6-5 to TRBJ1-2; D unclear. Trimming took 4 bases from V and 3 from J, leaving 9 bases between them. This CDR3 spans 13 amino acids. Germline V gene sequence: CDR1 MNHEY, CDR2 SVGAGI. The CDR3 is CASSFNNDYGYTF. CDR3 DNA sequence: TGTGCCAGCAGTTTTAACAACGACTATGGCTACACCTTC.

This clonotype has more than one count but fewer than ten. This chain joins TRBV29-1 and TRBJ1-4, with 10 bases identical to TRBD1. Trimming at V came to 7 bases and at J to 3 bases, leaving 5 bases not matched to a gene. From germline, CDR1 is SQVTM and CDR2 ANQGSEA. CDR3 size: 14 residues. The CDR3 spells CSGVGQGANEKLFF. The CDR3 coding sequence is TGCAGCGGGGTCGGACAGGGGGCTAATGAAAAACTGTTTTTT.

The sample holds a few counts of this clonotype. V gene TRBV9 combines with J gene TRBJ2-1; 9 bases agree with TRBD2. Germline assignment: CDR1 SGDLS and CDR2 YYNGEE. The CDR3 loop spans 14 amino acids. With 5 bases clipped from V and 12 bases from J, the junction kept 12 bases outside the gene matches. This CDR3 is CASSLQRGASRQFF. CDR3 in DNA: TGTGCCAGCAGTTTACAGCGGGGGGCCAGTAGGCAGTTCTTC.

A few counts support this clonotype. V is TRBV18 and J is TRBJ2-4, with D possibly being TRBD1 or TRBD2 (5 bases each). The CDR3 is 16 residues long. Trimming removed 4 bases from V and 4 bases from J, with 17 bases in between. Germline V gene lookup returns CDR1 KGHSH and CDR2 LQKENI. The CDR3 DNA is TGTGCCAGCTCACAACCGGGACCGTGGAGAAAAAACATTCAGTACTTC. It is translated as CASSQPGPWRKNIQYF.

V is TRBV20-1 and J is TRBJ2-3, with TRBD2 matching 8 bases. The CDR3 loop spans 14 amino acids. J lost 1 base, V lost 2 bases, and 2 bases had no gene match. Germline CDR1 DFQATT, CDR2 SNEGSKA (reference sequence). CDR3 residues: CSARRTSRTDTQYF. The DNA for the CDR3 is TGCAGTGCTAGAAGGACTAGCCGCACAGATACGCAGTATTTT.

This clonotype was seen a handful of times. The chain employs TRBV6-6 and TRBJ2-5; 10 positions agree with TRBD2. Germline CDR1 MNHNY, CDR2 SVGAGI (reference sequence). The CDR3 extends over 17 amino acids. The trim removed 0 bases at V and 5 bases at J, leaving 9 bases unmatched. CDR3 protein: CASSYSSGGHHLETQYF. CDR3 bases: TGTGCCAGCAGTTACTCTAGCGGGGGGCACCATTTGGAGACCCAGTACTTC.

The chain is built from TRBV13 and TRBJ2-3, with 12 bases aligning to TRBD1. The V gene end was trimmed by 5 bases and the J gene end by 2 bases; junction bases not matched to a gene: 11. CDR3 length equals 18 residues. Germline-derived CDR1 and CDR2 are PRHDT and FYEKMQ (reference sequence). The CDR3 here is CASSPGPGTGGFTDTQYF. The CDR3 nucleotides are TGTGCCAGCAGCCCCGGCCCCGGGACAGGGGGCTTCACAGATACGCAGTATTTT.

V usage is TRBV6-6 and J usage is TRBJ2-3; a weak D match, TRBD2 (5 bases). V was clipped by 0 bases and J by 6 bases, with 16 bases between them. CDR1 and CDR2 from the germline V gene are MNHNY and SVGAGI (reference sequence). The CDR3 contains 16 residues. CDR3 in amino acids: CASSYSTRQRSDTQYF. The CDR3 bases are TGTGCCAGCAGTTACTCAACTAGACAACGGTCCGATACGCAGTATTTT.

In this sample, this clonotype turned up many times. The chain uses TRBV15 and TRBJ2-7; D unresolved. Germline V gene lookup returns CDR1 LNHNV and CDR2 YYDKDF (reference sequence). The CDR3 has 12 residues. Trimming took 4 bases from V and 2 from J, leaving 6 bases between them. CDR3 in amino acids: CATSKYTYEQYF. DNA for the CDR3: TGTGCCACCAGCAAATACACCTACGAGCAGTACTTC.

This chain connects TRBV11-2 to TRBJ1-1; no reliable D call. Trimming took 0 bases from V and 10 from J, leaving 9 bases between them. CDR1 SGHAT and CDR2 FQNNGV come from the germline V gene. The length of the CDR3 is 12 residues. The CDR3 nucleotides are TGTGCCAGCAGCTTAGACAGAGGGATAGCTTTCTTT. Protein product: CASSLDRGIAFF.

The chain carries TRBV4-1 and TRBJ1-3, with a tentative D call TRBD1 (5 bases). CDR3 length equals 16 residues. Germline CDR1 reads MGHRA; CDR2 reads YSYEKL. Trimming removed 2 bases from V and 0 bases from J, with 11 bases in between. The CDR3 loop is CASSQIGAVSGNTIYF. Written as DNA, the CDR3 is TGCGCCAGCAGCCAAATAGGGGCCGTCTCTGGAAACACCATATATTTT.

This clonotype was seen a few times. The chain links TRBV4-1 to TRBJ1-5, with D perhaps matching TRBD1 (5 bases). CDR1 MGHRA and CDR2 YSYEKL come from the germline V gene. The CDR3 extends over 18 amino acids. V lost 4 bases and J lost 4, with 23 bases in between. CDR3 protein: CASSPRSWGDQGNQPQHF. CDR3 DNA: TGCGCCAGCAGCCCACGCAGCTGGGGGGACCAGGGAAATCAGCCCCAGCATTTT.

The genes are TRBV28 and TRBJ1-6, with TRBD1 matching 9 bases. The CDR3 is 15 amino acids. CDR1 is MDHEN, CDR2 SYDVKM, per germline. The J segment lost 9 bases and the V segment lost 5 bases, leaving 8 bases of the junction unmatched. CDR3 sequence (DNA): TGTGCCAGCAGTATTGGGACAGGGTACCGTTCACCCCTCCACTTT. As protein: CASSIGTGYRSPLHF.

This clonotype has only a few counts. The gene calls are TRBV3-1 and TRBJ1-6; 7 positions agree with TRBD1. Germline V gives CDR1 LGHDT, CDR2 YNNKEL (reference sequence). J gave up 8 bases and V 4 bases, and 5 bases lay outside the gene matches. The CDR3 has 14 amino acids. CDR3 loop: CASSPTDRDSPLHF. DNA for the CDR3: TGTGCCAGCAGCCCGACAGACAGGGATTCACCCCTCCACTTT. Variable domain in full (rest from reference TRBV3-1 and TRBJ1-6): DTAVSQTPKYLVTQMGNDKSIKCEQNLGHDTMYWYKQDSKKFLKIMFSYNNKELIINETVPNRFSPKSPDKAHLNLHINSLELGDSAVYFCASSPTDRDSPLHFGNGTRLTVT.

This clonotype was counted once. Compared with germline, one end of the junction differs, possibly owing to a read error. This chain connects TRBV9 to TRBJ2-7, with D possibly matching TRBD2 (6 bases). This CDR3 comprises 15 residues. CDR1 is SGDLS and CDR2 is YYNGEE in the germline V gene. DNA for the CDR3: TGTGCCAGCAGCGTAGGAAGCGGACTACCCTACGGGCAGTACTTC. Translating gives CASSVGSGLPYGQYF.

This clonotype has more than one count but fewer than ten. This CDR3 reads CSVRNDSNQPQHF. The CDR3 nucleotides read TGCAGCGTTAGAAACGATAGCAATCAGCCCCAGCATTTT. This chain uses TRBV29-1 with TRBJ1-5, with unresolved D. Germline V gene data show CDR1 as SQVTM and CDR2 as ANQGSEA. V dropped 5 bases and J dropped 0 bases, with 8 bases sitting between them. The length of the CDR3 is 13 residues.

This clonotype was detected a few times. The CDR3 bases are TGTGCCAGCAGCCCCCCCGGGAAGACCCAGTACTTC. It codes for CASSPPGKTQYF. The chain joins TRBV12-3 or TRBV12-4 to TRBJ2-5, with D perhaps matching TRBD2 (5 bases). V lost 6 bases, J lost 6 bases, and 11 bases lay in between. This CDR3 has 12 residues.

The rearrangement links TRBV11-2 to TRBJ2-5; D not certain. The CDR3 length is 12 residues. V lost 5 bases and J 5 bases, leaving 9 bases between the germline ends. The germline V gene encodes CDR1 SGHAT and CDR2 FQNNGV. Here the CDR3 DNA reads TGTGCCAGCAGCGTACCCCGGGAGACCCAGTACTTC. Translating it yields CASSVPRETQYF. Using reference TRBV11-2 and TRBJ2-5 for the parts outside the CDR3, the full variable domain is EAGVAQSPRYKIIEKRQSVAFWCNPISGHATLYWYQQILGQGPKLLIQFQNNGVVDDSQLPKDRFSAERLKGVDSTLKIQPAKLEDSAVYLCASSVPRETQYFGPGTRLLVL.

This chain joins TRBV28 and TRBJ1-1; unclear D gene. The CDR3 contains 13 residues. CDR1 is MDHEN and CDR2 is SYDVKM in the germline V gene. The V end was cut by 4 bases, the J end by 1 base, with 7 bases between. The CDR3, as DNA: TGTGCCAGCAGTTACATGCCGAACACTGAAGCTTTCTTT. Translating it yields CASSYMPNTEAFF.

J is TRBJ2-5 and V is TRBV5-1, with D tentatively TRBD1 or TRBD2 (6 bases each). Per germline, CDR1 SGHRS and CDR2 YFSETQ. This CDR3 region has 15 residues. V lost 1 base and J 2 bases, leaving 12 bases between the germline ends. This chain's CDR3 is CASSLWGARQETQYF. The CDR3 DNA reads TGCGCCAGCAGCTTGTGGGGGGCACGGCAAGAGACCCAGTACTTC.